Sequencing of this T cell receptor beta chain was carried out in a study of neurological immune-mediated disorders. This clonotype was counted ten times or more. Its antigen is unknown. Germline V CDR1 and CDR2: MNHNS, SASEGT. V was trimmed by 7 bases and J by 4 bases, leaving 8 bases between them. The CDR3 runs 12 residues. Study-level points and caveats: Falling below healthy controls, multiple sclerosis showed the least TCR clonal expansion, while HTLV-1-associated myelopathy showed the most. The expanded clones of different subjects shared no CDR3 amino acid sequences (suggesting private repertoires in all groups).

A single run covered 15-18 subjects with over 160 million TCR-beta sequences. TCRdb re-derived calls from the 5' RACE reads in MiXCR, one entry per CDR3 protein. The data show 48,000 or so distinct CDR3 sequences, with around 10% seen just once and approximately 22% held by the top ten. J is TRBJ1-5 and V is TRBV6-1; D unclear. Sequences were obtained from PBMCs. This clonotype was obtained from a woman between 40 and 55 years old with HTLV-1-associated myelopathy (HAM/TSP). The CDR3 loop is CASNRENQPQHF. The CDR3 nucleotides read TGTGCCAGCAATCGAGAAAATCAGCCCCAGCATTTT.